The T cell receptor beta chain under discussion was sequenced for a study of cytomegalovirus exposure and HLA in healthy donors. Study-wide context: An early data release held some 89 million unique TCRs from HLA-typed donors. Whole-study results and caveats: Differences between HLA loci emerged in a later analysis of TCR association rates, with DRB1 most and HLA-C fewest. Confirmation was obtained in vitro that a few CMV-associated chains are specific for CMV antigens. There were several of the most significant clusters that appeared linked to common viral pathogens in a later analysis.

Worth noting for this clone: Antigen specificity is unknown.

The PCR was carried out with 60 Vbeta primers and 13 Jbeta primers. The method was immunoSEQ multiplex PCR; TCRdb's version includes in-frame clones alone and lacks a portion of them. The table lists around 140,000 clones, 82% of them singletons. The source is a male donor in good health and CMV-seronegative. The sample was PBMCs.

CDR3 region: CASSIDGAQNTGELFF. CDR3 in DNA: TGTGCCAGTAGTATAGATGGGGCACAGAACACCGGGGAGCTGTTTTTT. V usage is TRBV19 and J usage is TRBJ2-2; tentatively, D is TRBD1 (5 bases). The CDR3 has 16 amino acids. From germline, CDR1 is LNHDA and CDR2 SQIVND (reference sequence). V lost 0 bases to trimming and J lost 1 base, with 9 bases between them.